The clone carrying this T cell receptor beta chain appeared a few times. Molecules of cDNA were individually given unique molecular identifiers that were attached to them. TCRdb itself ran the 5' RACE reads through MiXCR, one entry per CDR3 protein. Of fewer than 80,000 distinct CDR3 sequences in the sample, about 10% were seen once. The entry originates in a study of early T cells in non-severe SARS-CoV-2 infection. Turning to the study itself: From unsorted whole blood, bulk RNA was sequenced, and the chains remained unpaired.

The V gene's germline CDR1 is SGHTA and CDR2 FQGNSA. V shed 1 base and J shed 9 bases, with 22 bases lying between them. This CDR3 comprises 17 residues. The chain uses TRBV7-2 and TRBJ2-1; tentative D call: TRBD2 (5 bases). The receptor was isolated from an adult who was a healthcare worker with PCR-confirmed SARS-CoV-2 infection or an uninfected control (not recorded which). The sample was whole blood, taken at baseline. The CDR3 region has the DNA TGTGCCAGCAGCTTAGAGGGAGCCCCTTTGACAACAAGTGAGCAGTTCTTC. Amino acid sequence: CASSLEGAPLTTSEQFF.